The 10 T cell receptor beta chains below were found in one sample sequenced in a study of human T cells and chemical hapten exposure. Time point indicated: patch test 3, about 24 weeks after DPC sensitization. Treatment meaning: therapeutic diphenylcyclopropenone sensitization with weekly scalp DPC. MiXCR was run by TCRdb on the RACE reads, yielding one entry per CDR3 protein. The sample has 95,000 to 150,000 distinct CDR3 sequences, approximately 11% seen once; the top ten hold 2% to 2.5%. This material consisted of whole blood, taken in connection with sensitization to the hapten diphenylcyclopropenone (DPC). The receptors were gathered from a woman aged 50 to 60 with alopecia areata. Some clones in this sample may be carry-over from other donors' samples.

This clonotype has a single count. The V call is TRBV2, the J call TRBJ1-1; D perhaps matches TRBD1 (5 bases). The CDR3 is 14 residues long. From germline, CDR1 is SNHLY and CDR2 FYNNEI. V lost 0 bases, J lost 4 bases, and 9 bases lay in between. The DNA for the CDR3 is TGTGCCAGCAGTGAAGCCAGGGAGGGCACTGAAGCTTTCTTT. Protein: CASSEAREGTEAFF.

The chain couples TRBV27 to TRBJ2-3, with 8 positions matching TRBD1. Germline V gene sequence: CDR1 MNHEY, CDR2 SMNVEV (reference sequence). V was pared by 2 bases and J by 0 bases, with 7 bases of the junction left unmatched. This CDR3 comprises 17 residues. Here the CDR3 DNA reads TGTGCCAGCAGTTTACCAGGGGGCGCAGGTAGCACAGATACGCAGTATTTT. Residues: CASSLPGGAGSTDTQYF.

The chain joins TRBV5-1 to TRBJ2-6; 10 bases agree with TRBD2. This CDR3 contains 19 residues. Per germline, CDR1 SGHRS and CDR2 YFSETQ. The V and J ends lost 1 base and 0 bases, in that order; junction bases with no gene match: 7. In DNA form, the CDR3 reads TGCGCCAGCAGCTTGACTAGCGGGGCCTCCCTCTCTGGGGCCAACGTCCTGACTTTC. Encoded protein: CASSLTSGASLSGANVLTF.

This clonotype has more than one count but fewer than ten. The chain couples TRBV29-1 to TRBJ2-5, with D possibly being TRBD1 or TRBD2 (6 bases each). With 6 bases removed from V and 5 bases from J, the gap between germline ends came to 13 bases. The CDR3 spans 12 residues. Germline V gene sequence: CDR1 SQVTM, CDR2 ANQGSEA. CDR3 DNA: TGCAGCGTCCAAGGGGGGCTGGAGACCCAGTACTTC. Protein sequence: CSVQGGLETQYF.

The genes are TRBV24-1 and TRBJ2-5; 8 bases are shared with TRBD1. Trimming took 3 bases from V and 4 from J; bases not matched to a gene: 6. This CDR3 has 15 amino acids. CDR1 and CDR2 (germline): KGHDR, SFDVKD. The CDR3 sequence is CATSDQDDRGETQYF. DNA of the CDR3: TGTGCCACCAGTGATCAAGACGACAGGGGAGAGACCCAGTACTTC.

This clonotype has just a few counts. The chain joins TRBV5-6 to TRBJ2-3; D is undetermined. The CDR3 contains 13 residues. Trimming removed 0 bases at V and 5 bases at J, with 7 bases between. Looked up from germline, CDR1 is SGHDT and CDR2 is YYEEEE. CDR3 sequence: CASSLDSEDTQYF. CDR3 sequence (DNA): TGTGCCAGCAGCTTGGACTCCGAAGATACGCAGTATTTT. The variable domain in full, completed from reference TRBV5-6 and TRBJ2-3, reads DAGVTQSPTHLIKTRGQQVTLRCSPKSGHDTVSWYQQALGQGPQFIFQYYEEEERQRGNFPDRFSGHQFPNYSSELNVNALLLGDSALYLCASSLDSEDTQYFGPGTRLTVL.

The CDR3 loop reads CASSSGTGNGELFF. The DNA for the CDR3 is TGTGCCAGCAGCTCCGGGACAGGGAACGGGGAGCTGTTTTTT. The chain couples TRBV6-5 to TRBJ2-2; 9 bases map to TRBD1. Germline assignment: CDR1 MNHEY and CDR2 SVGAGI. Losses at the gene ends were 6 bases for V and 7 bases for J; bases not matched to a gene: 6. The CDR3 length is 14 residues.

This clonotype occurred a few times. The J gene is TRBJ2-3, the V gene TRBV7-2; tentatively, D is TRBD2 (5 bases). This CDR3 has 14 residues. Trimming cost V 0 bases and J 3 bases, with 7 bases left between them. Germline V gives CDR1 SGHTA, CDR2 FQGNSA. CDR3 in amino acids: CASSLAPGTDTQYF. For the CDR3, the DNA is TGTGCCAGCAGCTTAGCACCGGGGACAGATACGCAGTATTTT. Complete variable domain (other parts from reference TRBV7-2 and TRBJ2-3): GAGVSQSPSNKVTEKGKDVELRCDPISGHTALYWYRQSLGQGLEFLIYFQGNSAPDKSGLPSDRFSAERTGGSVSTLTIQRTQQEDSAVYLCASSLAPGTDTQYFGPGTRLTVL.

At least ten counts were recorded for this clonotype. V and J are TRBV7-9 and TRBJ2-5; 9 positions agree with TRBD2. CDR1 is SEHNR, CDR2 FQNEAQ, per germline (reference sequence). Trimming removed 5 bases from V and 3 bases from J; junction bases left unmatched: 7. There are 15 residues in the CDR3. CDR3 DNA sequence: TGTGCCAGCAGCCTCCTAGCGGGGTCGGAAGAGACCCAGTACTTC. Translating it yields CASSLLAGSEETQYF.

This clonotype showed up many times. The gene calls are TRBV5-1 and TRBJ2-3; 13 nucleotides line up with TRBD2. The CDR3 length is 16 residues. Trimming took 3 bases from V and 3 from J; bases not matched to a gene: 4. In germline, CDR1 is SGHRS, CDR2 YFSETQ. As DNA, the CDR3 is TGCGCCAGCAGCTCAGGACTAGCGGGAGTTACAGATACGCAGTATTTT. Its protein product is CASSSGLAGVTDTQYF.